The sequence of this T cell receptor beta chain was determined in a study of human T cells and chemical hapten exposure. Study-wide context: Chiefly women, the patients showed alopecia areata, totalis or universalis.

A few counts support this clonotype. Its antigen is not known. In germline, CDR1 is PRHDT, CDR2 FYEKMQ (reference sequence). CDR3 length: 16 amino acids. V was clipped by 5 bases and J by 7 bases, with 23 bases between them. Time point noted: pre-sensitization, week 0. As for treatment: therapeutic diphenylcyclopropenone sensitization with weekly scalp DPC. Each CDR3 protein gets one entry after TCRdb re-called the RACE reads with MiXCR. The table lists tens of thousands of distinct CDR3 sequences, around 7% of them singletons. Study-wide results and caveats: The donor cohort had alopecia, so its immune response may not match that of healthy people.

V is TRBV13 and J is TRBJ1-1; possibly TRBD1 for D (6 bases). Material: whole blood, obtained in connection with sensitization to the hapten diphenylcyclopropenone (DPC). The receptor was isolated from a woman in her 30s with alopecia areata. Some clones in this sample may be carry-over from other donors' samples. Here the CDR3 DNA reads TGTGCCAGCAGCCATATTTTTGGTGAGGGGGGACGTGAAGCTTTCTTT. It translates to CASSHIFGEGGREAFF.